Each of the 17 T cell receptor beta chains below was sequenced from the same sample in a study of T-cell memory formation after mild COVID-19. TCRdb itself ran the 5' RACE reads through MiXCR, one entry per CDR3 protein. Among fewer than 650,000 distinct CDR3 sequences listed, about 20% were seen once. Input material: PBMCs or a T cell subset sorted from them (not recorded which). The receptors originated from an adult woman who had mild COVID-19 (a few samples of this study predate the infection). Cell type and time point are not known.

This clonotype has only a few counts. The chain couples TRBV5-1 to TRBJ2-3; 14 nucleotides align to TRBD2. V trimming: 4 bases; J trimming: 4 bases; junction bases outside the gene matches: 8. The CDR3 consists of 17 residues. Germline V gene lookup returns CDR1 SGHRS and CDR2 YFSETQ. CDR3 sequence: CASSPTSGGVVADTQYF. The CDR3 DNA reads as TGCGCCAGCAGCCCGACTAGCGGGGGGGTCGTCGCAGATACGCAGTATTTT.

V and J are TRBV29-1 and TRBJ1-2; D is ambiguous. This CDR3 has 12 amino acids. The germline V gene has CDR1 SQVTM and CDR2 ANQGSEA. V gave up 3 bases and J gave up 4 bases, with 9 bases separating them. The CDR3 region is CSVEEGSYGYTF. In nucleotides, the CDR3 is TGCAGCGTTGAGGAGGGAAGCTATGGCTACACCTTC.

The J gene is TRBJ2-7, the V gene TRBV2; 9 bases line up with TRBD1. Looked up from germline, CDR1 is SNHLY and CDR2 is FYNNEI. The CDR3 has 15 amino acids. V lost 5 bases and J lost 6; bases outside the gene matches: 11. This CDR3 is CASSQRPGQGGEQYF. The CDR3 region has the DNA TGTGCCAGCAGTCAGAGACCGGGACAGGGAGGCGAGCAGTACTTC.

This clonotype was detected a few times. The DNA for the CDR3 is TGTGCCACCAGTGATCGATCGGCTGGGAGGGGCGAGCAGTACTTC. Protein: CATSDRSAGRGEQYF. The genes are TRBV24-1 and TRBJ2-7; 7 positions match TRBD2. Germline trimming cut 3 bases from V and 6 bases from J; bases unmatched to any gene: 10. Germline CDR1 is KGHDR and CDR2 is SFDVKD. The CDR3 totals 15 residues.

In its sample, this clonotype was seen a few times. The CDR3 coding sequence is TGTGCCAGCAGTACATTATGGGGGGTCTATGGCTACACCTTC. This translates into CASSTLWGVYGYTF. J is TRBJ1-2 and V is TRBV27, with a possible D match to TRBD1 (5 bases). The germline V gene encodes CDR1 MNHEY and CDR2 SMNVEV (reference sequence). The CDR3 is 14 amino acids. Deletions cut 5 bases from V and 4 bases from J, with 14 bases between.

The chain joins TRBV7-9 to TRBJ2-1; a possible D gene is TRBD2 (6 bases). V gave up 3 bases and J gave up 3 bases, with 12 bases separating them. Germline V CDR1 and CDR2: SEHNR, FQNEAQ (reference sequence). The CDR3 extends over 15 amino acids. CDR3 nucleotide sequence: TGTGCCAGCAGCTTCCACGAGACTAGCTACAATGAGCAGTTCTTC. Translating gives CASSFHETSYNEQFF.

This clonotype appeared many times. The chain has TRBV4-1 and TRBJ2-7; possible D gene TRBD1, 5 bases. There are 14 residues in the CDR3. Germline CDR1 is MGHRA and CDR2 is YSYEKL. V lost 3 bases and J 7 bases, leaving 16 bases between the germline ends. The CDR3 DNA sequence: TGCGCCAGCAGCCACCAGGGATCGTTGGAAGAGCAGTACTTC. Translated: CASSHQGSLEEQYF.

This clonotype was seen more than once but under ten times. The gene calls are TRBV2 and TRBJ2-5; D is undetermined. CDR1 and CDR2 from the germline V gene are SNHLY and FYNNEI. The ends were cut back, 2 bases at V and 1 base at J, with 8 bases in the middle. The CDR3 loop spans 14 amino acids. CDR3 sequence reads: CASSESGPQETQYF. In DNA, the CDR3 is TGTGCCAGCAGTGAATCAGGACCCCAAGAGACCCAGTACTTC.

The CDR3 bases are TGTGCCAGCAGCGTAAGCCAGGGAATTGGAGATGAGCAGTTCTTC. Encoded protein: CASSVSQGIGDEQFF. The chain carries TRBV9 and TRBJ2-1, with D maybe TRBD1 (5 bases). Germline CDR1 is SGDLS and CDR2 is YYNGEE. Trimming removed 1 base from V and 8 bases from J, with 16 bases in between. This CDR3 comprises 15 residues.

This clonotype was seen a few times. CDR3 sequence reads: CASSQGQVIVEQFF. The CDR3 nucleotides read TGTGCCAGCAGCCAAGGACAGGTCATCGTTGAGCAGTTCTTC. The V gene is TRBV4-2, the J gene TRBJ2-1; D perhaps matches TRBD1 (6 bases). V was pared by 1 base and J by 9 bases, with 13 bases between. CDR1 is LGHNA and CDR2 is YNFKEQ in the germline V gene. CDR3 size: 14 residues.

The J gene is TRBJ2-3, the V gene TRBV20-1; D remains unclear. The germline V and J ends were trimmed by 1 base and 1 base, with 12 bases remaining between them. The length of the CDR3 is 15 residues. CDR1 DFQATT and CDR2 SNEGSKA come from the germline V gene (reference sequence). The CDR3 spells CSARGTLVGTDTQYF. The CDR3 nucleotides read TGCAGTGCTAGAGGTACCCTGGTTGGCACAGATACGCAGTATTTT.

DNA for the CDR3: TGTGCCAGCAGCTCCCTCGGGGCACTTAACTCTGGGGCCAACGTCCTGACTTTC. Protein: CASSSLGALNSGANVLTF. The rearrangement joins TRBV7-9 to TRBJ2-6; the D gene could be TRBD1 or TRBD2 (5 bases each). CDR1 SEHNR and CDR2 FQNEAQ come from the germline V gene (reference sequence). The CDR3 is 18 amino acids. Between the trimmed V and J ends, which lost 4 bases and 0 bases, there was a span of 16 bases.

The chain recombines TRBV7-9 with TRBJ1-2, with 11 bases fitting TRBD1. The CDR3 spans 18 residues. Trimming at V came to 4 bases and at J to 4 bases, leaving 14 bases not matched to a gene. Germline values: CDR1 SEHNR, CDR2 FQNEAQ (reference sequence). CDR3 in amino acids: CASSSRGTGGRSGYGYTF. The CDR3 DNA reads as TGTGCCAGCAGCTCCCGCGGGACAGGGGGTCGGAGTGGCTATGGCTACACCTTC.

This clonotype has a handful of counts. The chain carries TRBV12-2 and TRBJ2-5; the D call in the table, TRBD1, was not verified against the DNA. TRBV12-2 corresponds to a pseudogene. This CDR3 spans 16 amino acids. The CDR3 DNA sequence: TGTGCAAGTCGCCTCAACCGGGACCTTCGGAGGGGGACCCAGTACTTC. It encodes CASRLNRDLRRGTQYF.

This clonotype was picked up a small number of times. The gene calls are TRBV7-8 and TRBJ2-3, with TRBD2 identical over 10 bases. With V trimmed by 5 bases and J by 3 bases, 14 bases remained unmatched. The CDR3 extends over 18 amino acids. The germline CDR1 and CDR2 sequences are SGHVS and FQNEAQ. CDR3 residues: CASSPRTSGGGVTDTQYF. CDR3 in DNA: TGTGCCAGCAGCCCGAGGACTAGCGGAGGAGGGGTTACAGATACGCAGTATTTT.

This clonotype has a count of ten or more. The V gene is TRBV9, the J gene TRBJ2-7, with TRBD2 identical over 7 bases. Germline V gives CDR1 SGDLS, CDR2 YYNGEE. This CDR3 region has 13 residues. After removal of 4 bases from V and 3 bases from J, the junction contained 4 bases not matched to a gene. The CDR3 DNA reads TGTGCCAGCAGCCCTGGCGGGGGCTACGAGCAGTACTTC. Its protein product is CASSPGGGYEQYF.

The sample holds a few counts of this clonotype. The CDR3 here is CASSESGGNEQYF. CDR3 nucleotide sequence: TGTGCCAGCAGTGAATCAGGAGGTAACGAGCAGTACTTC. The chain employs TRBV25-1 and TRBJ2-7, with a tentative D call TRBD2 (5 bases). Germline V gene sequence: CDR1 MGHDK, CDR2 SYGVNS. V dropped 1 base and J dropped 5 bases, with 9 bases sitting between them. This CDR3 is built from 13 residues.